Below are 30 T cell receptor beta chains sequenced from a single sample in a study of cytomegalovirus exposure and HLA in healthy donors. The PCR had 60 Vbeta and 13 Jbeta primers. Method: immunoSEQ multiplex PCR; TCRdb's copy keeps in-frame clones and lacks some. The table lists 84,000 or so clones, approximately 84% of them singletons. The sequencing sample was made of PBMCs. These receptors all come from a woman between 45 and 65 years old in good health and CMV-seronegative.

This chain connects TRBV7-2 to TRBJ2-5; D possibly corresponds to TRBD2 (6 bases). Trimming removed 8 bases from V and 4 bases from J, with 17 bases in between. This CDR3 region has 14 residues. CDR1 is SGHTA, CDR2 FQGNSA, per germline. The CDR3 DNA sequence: TGTGCCAGCGGGGTACGAGCGGGTAGAGAGACCCAGTACTTC. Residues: CASGVRAGRETQYF. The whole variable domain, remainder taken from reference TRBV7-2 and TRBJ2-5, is GAGVSQSPSNKVTEKGKDVELRCDPISGHTALYWYRQSLGQGLEFLIYFQGNSAPDKSGLPSDRFSAERTGGSVSTLTIQRTQQEDSAVYLCASGVRAGRETQYFGPGTRLLVL.

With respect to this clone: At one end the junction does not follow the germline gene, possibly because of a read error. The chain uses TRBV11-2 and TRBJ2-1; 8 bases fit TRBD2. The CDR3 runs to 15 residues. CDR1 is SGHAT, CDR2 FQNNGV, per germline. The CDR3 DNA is TGTGCCAGCAGCTTAGACGGACTAGCCTATAATGAGCAGTTCTTC. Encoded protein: CASSLDGLAYNEQFF. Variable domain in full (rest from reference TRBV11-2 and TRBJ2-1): EAGVAQSPRYKIIEKRQSVAFWCNPISGHATLYWYQQILGQGPKLLIQFQNNGVVDDSQLPKDRFSAERLKGVDSTLKIQPAKLEDSAVYLCASSLDGLAYNEQFFGPGTRLTVL.

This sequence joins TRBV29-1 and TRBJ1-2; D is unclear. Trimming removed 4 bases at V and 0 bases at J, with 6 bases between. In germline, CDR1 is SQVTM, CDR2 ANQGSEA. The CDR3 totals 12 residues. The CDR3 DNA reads TGCAGCGTTGCGGGAACTAACTATGGCTACACCTTC. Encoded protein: CSVAGTNYGYTF.

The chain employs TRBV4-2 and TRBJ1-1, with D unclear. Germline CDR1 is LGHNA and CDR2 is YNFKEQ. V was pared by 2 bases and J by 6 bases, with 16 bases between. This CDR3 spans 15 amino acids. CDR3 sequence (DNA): TGTGCCAGCAGCCAATCTCGCTTTGGAGACCCTGAAGCTTTCTTT. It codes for CASSQSRFGDPEAFF.

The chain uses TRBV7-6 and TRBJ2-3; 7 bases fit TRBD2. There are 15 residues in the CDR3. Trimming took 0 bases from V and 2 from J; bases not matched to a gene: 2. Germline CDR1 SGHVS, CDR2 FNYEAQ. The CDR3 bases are TGTGCCAGCAGCTTAGCGGGGACTACCACAGATACGCAGTATTTT. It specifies CASSLAGTTTDTQYF. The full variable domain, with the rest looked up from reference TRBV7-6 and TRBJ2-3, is GAGVSQSPRYKVTKRGQDVALRCDPISGHVSLYWYRQALGQGPEFLTYFNYEAQQDKSGLPNDRFSAERPEGSISTLTIQRTEQRDSAMYRCASSLAGTTTDTQYFGPGTRLTVL.

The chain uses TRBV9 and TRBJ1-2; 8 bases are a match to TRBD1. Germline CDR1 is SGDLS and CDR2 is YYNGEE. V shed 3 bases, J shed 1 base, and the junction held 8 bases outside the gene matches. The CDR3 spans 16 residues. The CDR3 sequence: CASSAGTGAINYGYTF. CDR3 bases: TGTGCCAGCAGCGCCGGGACAGGCGCGATTAACTATGGCTACACCTTC.

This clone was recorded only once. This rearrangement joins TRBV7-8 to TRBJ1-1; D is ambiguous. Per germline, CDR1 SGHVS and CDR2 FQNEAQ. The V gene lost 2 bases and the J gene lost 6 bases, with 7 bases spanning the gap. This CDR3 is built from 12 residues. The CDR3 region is CASSLSGAEAFF. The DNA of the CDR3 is TGTGCCAGCAGCTTAAGCGGGGCTGAAGCTTTCTTT.

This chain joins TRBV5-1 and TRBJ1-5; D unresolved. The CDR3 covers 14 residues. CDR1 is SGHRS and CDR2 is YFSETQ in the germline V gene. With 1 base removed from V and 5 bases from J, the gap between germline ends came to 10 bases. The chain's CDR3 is CASSLRPGDQPQHF. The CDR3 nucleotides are TGCGCCAGCAGCTTGCGGCCAGGTGATCAGCCCCAGCATTTT.

CDR3 sequence (DNA): TGTGCCAGCAGCCGCCCGGGACACTCTTACGAGCAGTACGTC. The encoded protein is CASSRPGHSYEQYV. The rearrangement uses TRBV7-9 and TRBJ2-7; possible D gene TRBD1, 6 bases. CDR3 length equals 14 residues. The V gene's germline CDR1 is SEHNR and CDR2 FQNEAQ (reference sequence). V was cut by 5 bases and J by 4 bases, with 15 bases left in between.

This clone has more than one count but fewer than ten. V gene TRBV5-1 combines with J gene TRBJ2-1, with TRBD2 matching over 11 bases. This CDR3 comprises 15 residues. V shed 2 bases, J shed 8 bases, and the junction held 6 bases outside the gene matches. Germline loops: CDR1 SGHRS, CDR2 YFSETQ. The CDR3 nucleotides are TGCGCCAGCAGCTTAACTAGCGGGAGTCGAGATGAGCAGTTCTTC. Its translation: CASSLTSGSRDEQFF. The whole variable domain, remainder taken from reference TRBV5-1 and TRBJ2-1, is KAGVTQTPRYLIKTRGQQVTLSCSPISGHRSVSWYQQTPGQGLQFLFEYFSETQRNKGNFPGRFSGRQFSNSRSEMNVSTLELGDSALYLCASSLTSGSRDEQFFGPGTRLTVL.

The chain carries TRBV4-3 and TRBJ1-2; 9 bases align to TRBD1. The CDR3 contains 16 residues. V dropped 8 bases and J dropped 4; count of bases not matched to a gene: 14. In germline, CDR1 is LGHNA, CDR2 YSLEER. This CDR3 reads CASARDRAIVGYGYTF. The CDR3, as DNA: TGCGCCAGCGCCCGGGACAGGGCAATTGTTGGCTATGGCTACACCTTC.

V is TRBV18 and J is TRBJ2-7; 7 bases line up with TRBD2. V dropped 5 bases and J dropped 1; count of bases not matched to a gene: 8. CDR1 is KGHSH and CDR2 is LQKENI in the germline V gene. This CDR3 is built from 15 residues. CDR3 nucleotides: TGTGCCAGCTCAACCGTTGGAGCGGGGTCCTACGAGCAGTACTTC. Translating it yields CASSTVGAGSYEQYF. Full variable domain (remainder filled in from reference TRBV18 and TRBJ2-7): NAGVMQNPRHLVRRRGQEARLRCSPMKGHSHVYWYRQLPEEGLKFMVYLQKENIIDESGMPKERFSAEFPKEGPSILRIQQVVRGDSAAYFCASSTVGAGSYEQYFGPGTRLTVT.

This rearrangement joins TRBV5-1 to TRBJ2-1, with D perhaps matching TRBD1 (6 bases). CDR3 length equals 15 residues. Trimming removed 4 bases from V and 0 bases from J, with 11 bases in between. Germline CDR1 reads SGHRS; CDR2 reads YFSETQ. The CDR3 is CASSPEGGSYNEQFF. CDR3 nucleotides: TGCGCCAGCAGCCCGGAAGGGGGCTCCTACAATGAGCAGTTCTTC.

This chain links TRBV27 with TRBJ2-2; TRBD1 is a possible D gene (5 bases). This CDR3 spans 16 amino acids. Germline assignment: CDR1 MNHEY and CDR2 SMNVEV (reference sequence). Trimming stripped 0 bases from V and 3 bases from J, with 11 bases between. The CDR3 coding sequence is TGTGCCAGCAGTTTATCGATCAGGGTCGACACCGGGGAGCTGTTTTTT. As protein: CASSLSIRVDTGELFF.

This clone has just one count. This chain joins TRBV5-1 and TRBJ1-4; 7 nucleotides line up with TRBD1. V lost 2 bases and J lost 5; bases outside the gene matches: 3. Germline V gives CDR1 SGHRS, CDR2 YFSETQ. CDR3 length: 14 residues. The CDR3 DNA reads TGCGCCAGCAGCTTAATCAGGGGGAATGAAAAACTGTTTTTT. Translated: CASSLIRGNEKLFF.

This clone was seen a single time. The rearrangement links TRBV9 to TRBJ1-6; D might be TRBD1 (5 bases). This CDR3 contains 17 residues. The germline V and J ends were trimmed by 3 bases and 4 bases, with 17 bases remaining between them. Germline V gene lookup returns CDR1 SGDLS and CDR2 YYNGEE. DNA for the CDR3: TGTGCCAGCAGCGGCCCCTTAGACAGACCATATAATTCACCCCTCCACTTT. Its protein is CASSGPLDRPYNSPLHF.

The CDR3 DNA is TGTGCCAGTAGTCCAGGACAGGGCGGGACCTATGGCTACACCTTC. Its protein product is CASSPGQGGTYGYTF. The V call is TRBV19, the J call TRBJ1-2; 8 bases map to TRBD1. The V gene's germline CDR1 is LNHDA and CDR2 SQIVND (reference sequence). The CDR3 contains 15 residues. Unmatched junction bases numbered 9, after V lost 5 bases and J lost 4 bases.

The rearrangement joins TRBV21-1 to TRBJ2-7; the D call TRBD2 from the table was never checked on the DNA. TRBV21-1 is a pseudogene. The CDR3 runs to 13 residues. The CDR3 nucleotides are TGTGCCAGCAGCAAAGGAGGAGGGGACGAGCAGTACTTC. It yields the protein CASSKGGGDEQYF.

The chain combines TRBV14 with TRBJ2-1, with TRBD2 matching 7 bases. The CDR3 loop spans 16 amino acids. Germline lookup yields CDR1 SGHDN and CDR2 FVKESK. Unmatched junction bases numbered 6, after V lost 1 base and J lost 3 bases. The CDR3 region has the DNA TGTGCCAGCAGCCAAGGGGGGGGTTTCTACTACAATGAGCAGTTCTTC. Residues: CASSQGGGFYYNEQFF. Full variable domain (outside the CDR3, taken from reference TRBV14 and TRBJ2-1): EAGVTQFPSHSVIEKGQTVTLRCDPISGHDNLYWYRRVMGKEIKFLLHFVKESKQDESGMPNNRFLAERTGGTYSTLKVQPAELEDSGVYFCASSQGGGFYYNEQFFGPGTRLTVL.

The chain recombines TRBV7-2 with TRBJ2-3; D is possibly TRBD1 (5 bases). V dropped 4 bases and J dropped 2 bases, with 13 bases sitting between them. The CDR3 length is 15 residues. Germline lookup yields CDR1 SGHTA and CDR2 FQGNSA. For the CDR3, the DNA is TGTGCCAGCAGCTCAACTTGGGGCTACACAGATACGCAGTATTTT. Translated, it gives CASSSTWGYTDTQYF.

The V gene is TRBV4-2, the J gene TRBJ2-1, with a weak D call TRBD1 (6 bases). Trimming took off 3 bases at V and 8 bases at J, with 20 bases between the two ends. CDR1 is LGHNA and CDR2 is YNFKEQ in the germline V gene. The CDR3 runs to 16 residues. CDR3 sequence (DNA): TGTGCCAGCAGCCATCGAGGGGGTACAGCAAAGGATGAGCAGTTCTTC. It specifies CASSHRGGTAKDEQFF.

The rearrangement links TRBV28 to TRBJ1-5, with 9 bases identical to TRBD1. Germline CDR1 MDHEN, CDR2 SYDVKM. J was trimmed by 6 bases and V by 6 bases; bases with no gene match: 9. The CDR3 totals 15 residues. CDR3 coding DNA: TGTGCCAGCAGATCCCCACAGGGGGCTACTCAGCCCCAGCATTTT. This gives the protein CASRSPQGATQPQHF.

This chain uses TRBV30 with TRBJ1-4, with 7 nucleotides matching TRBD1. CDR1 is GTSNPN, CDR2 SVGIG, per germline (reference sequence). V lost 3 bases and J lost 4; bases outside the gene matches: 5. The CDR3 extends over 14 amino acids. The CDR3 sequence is CAWSLGQINEKLFF. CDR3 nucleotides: TGTGCCTGGAGCTTGGGACAGATTAATGAAAAACTGTTTTTT. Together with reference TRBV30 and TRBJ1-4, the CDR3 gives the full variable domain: SQTIHQWPATLVQPVGSPLSLECTVEGTSNPNLYWYRQAAGRGLQLLFYSVGIGQISSEVPQNLSASRPQDRQFILSSKKLLLSDSGFYLCAWSLGQINEKLFFGSGTQLSVL.

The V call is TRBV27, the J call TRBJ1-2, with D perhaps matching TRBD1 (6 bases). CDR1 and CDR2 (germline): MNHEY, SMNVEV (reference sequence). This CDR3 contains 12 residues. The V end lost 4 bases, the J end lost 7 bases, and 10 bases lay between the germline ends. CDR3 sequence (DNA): TGTGCCAGCAGTTCCACAGGGCTTGGCTACACCTTC. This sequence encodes CASSSTGLGYTF.

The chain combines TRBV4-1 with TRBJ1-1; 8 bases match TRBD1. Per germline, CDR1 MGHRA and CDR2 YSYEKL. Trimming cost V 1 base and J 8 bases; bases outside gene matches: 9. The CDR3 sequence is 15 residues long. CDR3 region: CASSQVMQGASEAFF. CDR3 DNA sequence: TGCGCCAGCAGCCAAGTCATGCAGGGGGCTTCGGAAGCTTTCTTT.

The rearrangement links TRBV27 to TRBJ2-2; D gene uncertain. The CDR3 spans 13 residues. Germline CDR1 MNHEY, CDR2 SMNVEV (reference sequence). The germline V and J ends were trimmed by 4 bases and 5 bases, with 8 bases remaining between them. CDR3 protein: CASSSRETGELFF. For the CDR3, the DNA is TGTGCCAGCAGTTCGCGAGAGACCGGGGAGCTGTTTTTT.

The CDR3 is CASSPPSSYNEQFF. In nucleotides, the CDR3 is TGTGCCAGCAGCCCTCCCTCGTCTTACAATGAGCAGTTCTTC. V and J are TRBV7-9 and TRBJ2-1; no reliable D call. CDR3 size: 14 residues. The V gene's germline CDR1 is SEHNR and CDR2 FQNEAQ (reference sequence). The V end lost 5 bases, the J end lost 4 bases, and 12 bases lay between the germline ends. The variable domain in full, completed from reference TRBV7-9 and TRBJ2-1, reads DTGVSQNPRHKITKRGQNVTFRCDPISEHNRLYWYRQTLGQGPEFLTYFQNEAQLEKSRLLSDRFSAERPKGSFSTLEIQRTEQGDSAMYLCASSPPSSYNEQFFGPGTRLTVL.

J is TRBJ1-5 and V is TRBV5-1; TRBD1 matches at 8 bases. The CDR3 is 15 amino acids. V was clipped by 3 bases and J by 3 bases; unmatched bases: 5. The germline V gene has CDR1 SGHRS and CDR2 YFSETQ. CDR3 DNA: TGCGCCAGCAGCTCCACAGGGGGTTTCAATCAGCCCCAGCATTTT. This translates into CASSSTGGFNQPQHF.

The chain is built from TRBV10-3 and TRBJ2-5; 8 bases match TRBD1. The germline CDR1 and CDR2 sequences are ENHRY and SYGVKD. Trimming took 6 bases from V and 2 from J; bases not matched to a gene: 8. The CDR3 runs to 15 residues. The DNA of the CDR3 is TGTGCCATCAGCCAGGGGGCACAGGTACAAGAGACCCAGTACTTC. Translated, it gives CAISQGAQVQETQYF.

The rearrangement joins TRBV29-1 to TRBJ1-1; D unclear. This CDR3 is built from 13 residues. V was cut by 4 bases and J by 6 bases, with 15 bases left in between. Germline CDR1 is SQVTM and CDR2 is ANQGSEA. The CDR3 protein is CSVVRRLEAEAFF. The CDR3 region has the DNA TGCAGCGTTGTAAGACGGCTCGAGGCTGAAGCTTTCTTT. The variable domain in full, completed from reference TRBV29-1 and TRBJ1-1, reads SAVISQKPSRDICQRGTSLTIQCQVDSQVTMMFWYRQQPGQSLTLIATANQGSEATYESGFVIDKFPISRPNLTFSTLTVSNMSPEDSSIYLCSVVRRLEAEAFFGQGTRLTVV.